This T cell receptor (beta chain) was obtained from a study of beta chain features in type 1 diabetes. Study-wide findings and caveats: Fewer junction insertions and more nucleotide deletions appeared in type 1 diabetes patients. There was a moderate but significant shortening of TCRB CDR3s in all four CD4+ subsets of Type 1 diabetes patients. Unsettled here was the matter of whether HLA type influences TCRB rearrangement.

The study reverse transcribed the entire isolated RNA, so it sequenced expressed TCRB transcripts. Libraries were prepared by immunoSEQ multiplex PCR; TCRdb keeps only in-frame clonotypes and omits some of them. Among roughly 70,000 clones listed, about 50% were seen once. Of note for this clone: Its antigen is not identified.

CDR1 is SGHRS and CDR2 is YFSETQ in the germline V gene. This CDR3 has 15 amino acids. V was cut by 4 bases and J by 0 bases, with 14 bases left in between. The chain uses TRBV5-1 and TRBJ2-7, with D perhaps matching TRBD2 (6 bases). This receptor was identified in a man younger than 45 with type 1 diabetes. The sample was central memory CD4+ T cells from blood. Here the CDR3 reads CASSKEGTPSYEQYF. DNA for the CDR3: TGCGCCAGCAGCAAGGAGGGGACTCCCTCCTACGAGCAGTACTTC.